The T cell receptor (beta chain) under discussion was sequenced for a study of CXCR3-negative and CXCR3-positive naive CD8 T cells. Study-level background: The libraries together contributed some 140 million TRB reads, each supplying about 1.5 +/- 0.3 million. Study results and caveats: Memory CD8+ cells had much lower diversity, and both naive subsets had comparably high diversity. Higher TRB CDR3 hydrophobicity marked CXCR3-positive naive cells relative to CXCR3-negative naive cells.

For this clonotype: Antigen specificity is unknown.

This CDR3 has 16 residues. CDR1 and CDR2 from the germline V gene are SGDLS and YYNGEE. Libraries were UMI-labeled 5' RACE TRB cDNA. Reanalyzing the 5' RACE reads, TCRdb keeps one entry per CDR3 protein, without DNA. The ten most abundant clones cover about 0.27% of a sample with under 150,000 distinct CDR3 sequences. Those CD8+ T cells considered naive were CD45RO-CCR7+CD27+CD95-. The sequence was collected from a human donor in good health. Some clones in this sample may be carry-over from other donors' samples. The chain combines TRBV9 with TRBJ2-7; absent DNA, TCRdb's TRBD1 call cannot be checked. Sequences were obtained from naive CXCR3+ CD8+ T cells from blood. Described subset: CD45RO-CCR7+CD27+CD95- naive CD8+ T cells expressing CXCR3 (TNR3+). CDR3 sequence reads: CASSVEWTGSSYEQYF.